The clone carrying this TCR beta chain was recorded a few times. Its specificity is not known. Template material for TCR beta VDJ and CDR3 profiling consisted of genomic DNA. TCRdb re-derived calls from the reads in MiXCR, one entry per CDR3 protein. The sample records 310,000 or so distinct CDR3 sequences, about 50% being singletons. Flow cytometry had shown expanded CD8+CD57+ cells in the patients chosen for sequencing. Severe acquired aplastic anemia was present in every patient. The record originates from a study of CD8+CD57+ T cells in acquired aplastic anemia. Study overall: Sorted CD4+ plus CD8+ cells gave DNA averaging roughly 3 ug. Study findings and constraints: CD8+ Simpson's diversity showed no significant patient-control difference. Sharing between patients and controls was observed for twenty-nine CD8+ CDR3 sequences.

CDR3 length: 15 amino acids. Germline CDR1 and CDR2: SGHTA and FQGTGA. V trimming: 4 bases; J trimming: 2 bases; junction bases outside the gene matches: 4. The receptor was derived from a human donor with aplastic anemia. The specimen was sorted CD4+, CD8+, or CD8+CD57+ T cells (not recorded which) from PBMCs. The chain uses TRBV7-3 and TRBJ2-3; 9 positions agree with TRBD2. CDR3 nucleotides: TGTGCCAGCAGCTCTAGGGGACTAGCCACAGATACGCAGTATTTT. Translation: CASSSRGLATDTQYF.